Below, one TCR beta chain is given with its context. This sample is drawn from a study of blood T cell repertoires in COVID-19. Authors' processing steps: Estimated nucleated cell counts came from reference gene primer amplification. Method: immunoSEQ multiplex PCR; TCRdb's copy keeps in-frame clones and lacks some. V and J calls and clone size are given by that table; D and trimming were obtained from the DNA. The sample yields 200,000 to 250,000 clones, 86% seen once. Germline assignment: CDR1 SGHTS and CDR2 YDEGEE. V lost 2 bases, J lost 8 bases, and 0 bases stayed unmatched. This CDR3 contains 11 residues.

This TCR was recovered from a woman aged 50 to 60 with acute or convalescent COVID-19. V usage is TRBV5-8 and J usage is TRBJ1-1; TRBD1 agrees at 7 bases. The sample taken for sequencing was peripheral blood. Written as DNA, the CDR3 is TGTGCCAGCAGCTTCAGGGGGGAAGCTTTCTTT. Translation gives CASSFRGEAFF.